This T cell receptor beta chain was identified in a study of blood T cell repertoires in COVID-19. Looked up from germline, CDR1 is SGHRS and CDR2 is YFSETQ. Germline trimming cut 7 bases from V and 11 bases from J; bases unmatched to any gene: 8. CDR3 length equals 11 residues. Source study methods: Amplification of reference gene primers provided the estimated nucleated cell counts. TCRdb's table, derived via immunoSEQ multiplex PCR, lists solely in-frame clones and lacks some. V, J and clone size derive from that table, while D and trimming were established from the DNA sequence. The table shows 200,000 to 250,000 clones, with roughly 94% occurring only once.

The chain couples TRBV5-1 to TRBJ2-7; 8 bases agree with TRBD1. This receptor was obtained from a man aged 25-40 years with acute or convalescent COVID-19. Sequencing was done on a sample of peripheral blood. CDR3 protein: CASPPPGQEYF. CDR3 bases: TGCGCCAGCCCTCCCCCGGGACAGGAGTACTTC.